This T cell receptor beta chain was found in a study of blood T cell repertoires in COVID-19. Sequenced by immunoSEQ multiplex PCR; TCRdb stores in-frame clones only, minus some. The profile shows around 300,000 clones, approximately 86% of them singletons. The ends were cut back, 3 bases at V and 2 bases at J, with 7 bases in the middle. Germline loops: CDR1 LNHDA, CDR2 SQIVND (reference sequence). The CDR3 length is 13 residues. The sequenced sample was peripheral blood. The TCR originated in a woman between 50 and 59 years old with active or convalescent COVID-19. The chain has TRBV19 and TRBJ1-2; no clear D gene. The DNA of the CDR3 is TGTGCCAGTAGTATTTCCGTCAACTATGGCTACACCTTC. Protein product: CASSISVNYGYTF.